This T cell receptor beta chain was captured in a study of shared clonotypes between healthy human individuals. The overall study: The donor pool was made up of two women and three men aged 18 to 49. Points from the study as a whole: In this cohort, only blood was sampled, and tissue repertoires likely differ.

Concerning this clone itself: Its antigen is still unknown.

The repertoire was sequenced with immunoSEQ multiplex PCR; TCRdb's copy has only in-frame clones and lacks some. The data show 1.6 million or so clones, around 98.5% seen once. V lost 6 bases and J 3 bases, leaving 27 bases between the germline ends. This CDR3 has 18 residues. Germline V gives CDR1 MNHEY, CDR2 SMNVEV (reference sequence). CD45RA-negative memory and CD45RA+ naive subsets were split from the CD4+ cells. The TCR sequence derives from a man between 25 and 39 years old in good health. V is TRBV27 and J is TRBJ2-7; a weak D match, TRBD2 (7 bases). The sequenced material came from naive CD4+ T cells sorted from blood. The subset is: CD45RA+ positively selected. CDR3 protein: CASRHAAAGGQKFYEQYF. The CDR3 nucleotides read TGTGCCAGCAGACATGCCGCCGCCGGGGGGCAAAAATTCTACGAGCAGTACTTC.